The 32 T cell receptor beta chains below all came from one sample that was sequenced in a study of Tregs in tolerant kidney transplant recipients. The table came from immunoSEQ multiplex PCR; TCRdb's copy has only in-frame clones and leaves some out. The sample has about 33,000 clones. Material: CD8+ T cells from blood, obtained before the transplant. Receptor source: a human donor who received a combined kidney and bone marrow transplant.

For this clone: From the germline J gene comes the end of the CDR3, since the read stops 3 residues before it. The chain carries TRBV7-9 and TRBJ2-1; TRBD1 is a possible D gene (5 bases). The CDR3 consists of 14 residues. In germline, CDR1 is SEHNR, CDR2 FQNEAQ (reference sequence). V was pared by 3 bases and J by 5 bases, with 11 bases between. The CDR3 bases that were read are TGTGCCAGCAGCTTCGCAGGGTCAAACAATGAG. Encoded protein: CASSFAGSNNE. The full CDR3 reads CASSFAGSNNEQFF.

The sequenced CDR3 bases are TGTGCCTTAGCGGGAGGGGGGACCGGGGAG. It yields the protein CALAGGGTGE. The entire CDR3 reads CALAGGGTGELFF. This chain uses TRBV30 with TRBJ2-2; TRBD2 matches 11 bases. Coverage ceases 3 residues before the CDR3 finishes, and the germline J gene fills in the end. The CDR3 spans 13 residues. CDR1 is GTSNPN and CDR2 is SVGIG in the germline V gene (reference sequence). V was pared by 7 bases and J by 5 bases, with 3 bases of the junction left unmatched.

As to this clone: The sequence runs out 3 residues before the end of the CDR3; the remainder is reconstructed from the germline J gene. This chain uses TRBV7-6 with TRBJ2-2; no clear D gene. The ends were cut back, 8 bases at V and 4 bases at J, with 8 bases in the middle. From germline, CDR1 is SGHVS and CDR2 FNYEAQ. The CDR3 length is 12 residues. CDR3 DNA, as far as it was read: TGTGCCAGCGAAGGGCTCACCGGGGAG. This gives the protein CASEGLTGE. The full CDR3 is CASEGLTGELFF. Full variable domain (outside the CDR3, taken from reference TRBV7-6 and TRBJ2-2): GAGVSQSPRYKVTKRGQDVALRCDPISGHVSLYWYRQALGQGPEFLTYFNYEAQQDKSGLPNDRFSAERPEGSISTLTIQRTEQRDSAMYRCASEGLTGELFFGEGSRLTVL.

Concerning this clone: Germline and junction disagree at one end, which may indicate a read error. The CDR3 is cut off 3 residues early in the read; its end comes from the germline J gene. The V gene is TRBV19, the J gene TRBJ1-5, with D possibly TRBD1 on 5 matching bases. CDR3 length: 14 residues. Germline values: CDR1 LNHDA, CDR2 SQIVND (reference sequence). The CDR3 DNA, read in part, is TGTGCCAGTAGTATATGGGTAGGGGATCAACCC. Its translation is CASSIWVGDQP. In full, the CDR3 is CASSIWVGDQPQHF.

A note on this clone: From the germline J gene comes the end of the CDR3, since the read stops 3 residues before it. The chain has TRBV6-1 and TRBJ2-7, with D possibly TRBD1 on 6 matching bases. The CDR3 is made up of 14 amino acids. CDR1 MNHNS and CDR2 SASEGT come from the germline V gene. Trimming took 1 base from V and 3 from J, leaving 10 bases between them. The CDR3 reads CASSEVSGDYEQYF. The CDR3 DNA, read in part, is TGTGCCAGCAGTGAAGTTTCAGGGGACTACGAG.

A remark on this clone: The CDR3 is cut off 3 residues early in the read; its end comes from the germline J gene. The genes are TRBV19 and TRBJ2-1, with 7 bases matching TRBD2. V was clipped by 7 bases and J by 0 bases; unmatched bases: 9. This CDR3 is 16 amino acids long. Germline-derived CDR1 and CDR2 are LNHDA and SQIVND (reference sequence). CDR3 region: CASTTMGGGSYNEQFF. The CDR3 DNA, read in part, is TGTGCCAGTACCACCATGGGGGGGGGCTCCTACAATGAG.

Details on this clone: The CDR3 is cut off 3 residues early in the read; its end comes from the germline J gene. The rearrangement uses TRBV7-9 and TRBJ2-7; maybe TRBD1 (5 bases). V shed 6 bases and J shed 0 bases, with 9 bases lying between them. This CDR3 spans 13 amino acids. Germline loops: CDR1 SEHNR, CDR2 FQNEAQ (reference sequence). The CDR3 DNA, read in part, is TGTGCCAGCAGACCAGGGTCCTCCTACGAG. Protein sequence: CASRPGSSYE. The whole CDR3 reads CASRPGSSYEQYF.

As to this clone: The observed sequence ends 3 residues before the CDR3 terminus, with the missing tail filled in from the germline J gene. The chain employs TRBV29-1 and TRBJ2-7; D is possibly TRBD1 (6 bases). This CDR3 contains 13 residues. Germline V gives CDR1 SQVTM, CDR2 ANQGSEA. Trimming removed 3 bases from V and 4 bases from J, with 13 bases in between. Partial CDR3 DNA: TGCAGCGTTGACAGGGGTGATGAGTACGAG. Translating it yields CSVDRGDEYE. In full, the CDR3 is CSVDRGDEYEQYF.

For this clone: Read sequence stops 3 residues before the CDR3 end, and the germline J gene provides the missing end. V usage is TRBV7-8 and J usage is TRBJ1-6; D possibly corresponds to TRBD1 (6 bases). The germline CDR1 and CDR2 sequences are SGHVS and FQNEAQ. V shed 8 bases and J shed 9 bases, with 20 bases lying between them. This CDR3 has 15 residues. The covered CDR3 bases are TGTGCCAGCGGCCGTATAGCGGGACAAAGTTCACCC. Residues: CASGRIAGQSSP. The entire CDR3 is CASGRIAGQSSPLHF. The full variable domain, completed using reference TRBV7-8 and TRBJ1-6, is GAGVSQSPRYKVAKRGQDVALRCDPISGHVSLFWYQQALGQGPEFLTYFQNEAQLDKSGLPSDRFFAERPEGSVSTLKIQRTQQEDSAVYLCASGRIAGQSSPLHFGNGTRLTVT.

Concerning this clone: The read stops 3 residues short of the end of the CDR3; the missing end is completed from the germline J gene. The chain couples TRBV30 to TRBJ1-2; D may be TRBD1 (6 bases). This CDR3 has 15 amino acids. The V gene lost 2 bases and the J gene lost 6 bases, with 19 bases spanning the gap. Germline CDR1 reads GTSNPN; CDR2 reads SVGIG (reference sequence). The DNA read from the CDR3 is TGTGCCTGGAGTTTGGGACAACCGGTATCGGATGGC. Its translation is CAWSLGQPVSDG. The complete CDR3 protein is CAWSLGQPVSDGYTF.

The CDR3 DNA, read in part, is TGTGCCAGCAGCCTCAGGGGTAACACTGAA. Residues: CASSLRGNTE. Given in full, the CDR3 is CASSLRGNTEAFF. This chain links TRBV7-2 with TRBJ1-1; tentative D call: TRBD1 (6 bases). The read ends 3 residues shy of where the CDR3 ends; the end is completed using the germline J gene. Trimming shortened V by 5 bases and J by 2 bases, and 9 bases separated the two germline ends. The CDR3 is made up of 13 amino acids. CDR1 is SGHTA and CDR2 is FQGNSA in the germline V gene.

Concerning this clone: The CDR3 end falls 3 residues outside the read, so it is completed with the germline J gene. This chain uses TRBV6-1 with TRBJ2-7; tentatively, D is TRBD2 (6 bases). This CDR3 has 15 amino acids. Trimming removed 3 bases at V and 0 bases at J, with 12 bases between. Germline V CDR1 and CDR2: MNHNS, SASEGT. This CDR3 reads CASSDTGLSSYEQYF. The CDR3 DNA, read in part, is TGTGCCAGCAGTGATACGGGACTGAGCTCCTACGAG.

This CDR3 is CASSPRSPYEQYF. Partial CDR3 DNA: TGTGCCAGCAGCCCCCGGTCCCCCTACGAG. The genes are TRBV5-6 and TRBJ2-7; D unresolved. The read gets to within 3 residues of the CDR3 end, and the germline J gene fills in the rest. The CDR3 totals 13 residues. V was trimmed by 4 bases and J by 2 bases, leaving 10 bases between them. Germline lookup yields CDR1 SGHDT and CDR2 YYEEEE.

Details on this clone: The read gets to within 3 residues of the CDR3 end, and the germline J gene fills in the rest. The J gene is TRBJ2-2, the V gene TRBV7-8; 9 positions agree with TRBD1. Trimming took 4 bases from V and 3 from J; bases not matched to a gene: 6. The CDR3 is 16 residues long. Germline V gene lookup returns CDR1 SGHVS and CDR2 FQNEAQ. CDR3 region: CASSWDREEDTGELFF. Incomplete CDR3 DNA: TGTGCCAGCAGCTGGGACAGGGAAGAGGACACCGGGGAG.

Worth noting for this clone: The DNA ends 3 residues before the CDR3 does, and the rest of the CDR3 is filled in from the germline J gene. This sample includes further DNA sequences coding for the same CDR3. This chain uses TRBV7-6 with TRBJ2-2, with D perhaps TRBD2 (6 bases). Deletions cut 5 bases from V and 6 bases from J, with 10 bases between. Per germline, CDR1 SGHVS and CDR2 FNYEAQ. The CDR3 loop spans 13 amino acids. Partial CDR3 DNA: TGTGCCAGCAGCCCGACGGGGGCCGGGGAG. As protein: CASSPTGAGE. From start to end, the CDR3 is CASSPTGAGELFF.

Concerning this clone: Read sequence stops 3 residues before the CDR3 end, and the germline J gene provides the missing end. This chain connects TRBV2 to TRBJ2-3; TRBD2 matches at 12 bases. The CDR3 is made up of 18 amino acids. CDR1 is SNHLY and CDR2 is FYNNEI in the germline V gene. Trimming at V came to 6 bases and at J to 6 bases, leaving 16 bases not matched to a gene. CDR3 sequence: CASSPDSPRLAGEDTQYF. The CDR3 DNA, read in part, is TGTGCCAGCAGCCCCGACAGTCCCAGACTAGCGGGGGAGGATACG.

For this clone: Sequencing ends 3 residues short of the CDR3 end; the germline J gene provides the rest. V and J are TRBV7-2 and TRBJ2-7, with a possible D match to TRBD1 (5 bases). The CDR3 has 14 residues. V lost 1 base to trimming and J lost 4 bases, with 11 bases between them. CDR1 and CDR2 from the germline V gene are SGHTA and FQGNSA. The CDR3 spells CASSLGSQGYEQYF. The sequenced part of the CDR3 DNA is TGTGCCAGCAGCTTAGGGTCCCAGGGTTACGAG.

CDR3 protein: CASSYGDLVWETQYF. CDR3 DNA, as far as it was read: TGTGCCAGCAGTTACGGGGACTTGGTTTGGGAGACC. The chain has TRBV6-2 or TRBV6-3 and TRBJ2-5; D possibly corresponds to TRBD2 (6 bases). The missing CDR3 end, 3 residues past where the read stops, is filled in from the germline J gene. CDR3 size: 15 residues. CDR1 and CDR2 from the germline V gene are MNHEY and SVGEGT. The V end lost 2 bases, the J end lost 5 bases, and 15 bases lay between the germline ends.

CDR3 region: CASSHPGVDEQFF. The covered CDR3 bases are TGTGCCAGCAGTCACCCCGGGGTAGATGAG. The V call is TRBV7-9, the J call TRBJ2-1, with D possibly matching TRBD2 (5 bases). The read comes to an end 3 residues before the CDR3 does, leaving the germline J gene to fill in the end. CDR3 length: 13 amino acids. Germline V gives CDR1 SEHNR, CDR2 FQNEAQ (reference sequence). Trimming cost V 6 bases and J 8 bases, with 14 bases left between them.

Comment on this clone: The read terminates 3 residues before the CDR3 end, so the remaining end is supplied by the germline J gene. The chain combines TRBV10-3 with TRBJ1-1; a weak D match, TRBD1 (6 bases). Germline-derived CDR1 and CDR2 are ENHRY and SYGVKD. Trimming left V 6 bases short and J 0 bases short, with 14 bases between. The CDR3 loop spans 15 amino acids. The CDR3 here is CAIRGGLTVNTEAFF. Partial CDR3 DNA: TGTGCCATCAGAGGGGGTTTGACAGTGAACACTGAA.

Notes on this clone: The CDR3 end is not reached by the read, which stops 3 residues before it; the germline J gene fills it in. The rearrangement uses TRBV7-2 and TRBJ2-5; no clear D gene. The CDR3 runs to 12 residues. Trimming removed 6 bases from V and 5 bases from J, with 10 bases in between. Germline lookup yields CDR1 SGHTA and CDR2 FQGNSA. The CDR3 here is CASSYLRETQYF. The covered CDR3 bases are TGTGCCAGCAGTTACCTCCGGGAGACC.

The CDR3 bases that were read are TGTGCCAGCTCACCAATAATTCGGACTAGCGGGACCAGCTCCTACAATGAG. Residues: CASSPIIRTSGTSSYNE. The full CDR3 protein is CASSPIIRTSGTSSYNEQFF. The V and J genes are TRBV18 and TRBJ2-1; 12 bases line up with TRBD2. The read halts 3 residues ahead of the CDR3 end, with the missing end drawn from the germline J gene. The trim removed 2 bases at V and 0 bases at J, leaving 11 bases unmatched. This CDR3 is 20 amino acids long. The germline V gene encodes CDR1 KGHSH and CDR2 LQKENI.

About this clone itself: The read ends 3 residues before the CDR3 terminus; that terminus is restored from the germline J gene. This chain joins TRBV7-9 and TRBJ1-2, with D unresolved. V was clipped by 6 bases and J by 6 bases, with 17 bases between them. CDR1 is SEHNR, CDR2 FQNEAQ, per germline (reference sequence). This CDR3 comprises 14 residues. The CDR3 DNA, read in part, is TGTGCCAGCAGTCCGTTGGCTAGTCCTCATGGC. Translating gives CASSPLASPHG. The whole CDR3 is CASSPLASPHGYTF.

The covered CDR3 bases are TGTGCCAGCAGCACACGACAGGAGATAAAAGAGACC. The encoded protein is CASSTRQEIKET. The entire CDR3 is CASSTRQEIKETQYF. The J gene is TRBJ2-5, the V gene TRBV7-9; a weak D match, TRBD1 (6 bases). The sequence runs out 3 residues before the end of the CDR3; the remainder is reconstructed from the germline J gene. This CDR3 region has 15 residues. Germline V lookup: CDR1 SEHNR, CDR2 FQNEAQ (reference sequence). Trimming removed 5 bases from V and 3 bases from J, with 16 bases in between.

In the case of this clone: Coverage ceases 3 residues before the CDR3 finishes, and the germline J gene fills in the end. This rearrangement joins TRBV6-2 or TRBV6-3 to TRBJ2-7, with D tentatively TRBD1 (6 bases). The CDR3 loop spans 13 amino acids. Germline V gives CDR1 MNHEY, CDR2 SVGEGT. The V and J ends lost 3 bases and 5 bases respectively, with 11 bases between them. CDR3 DNA (partial): TGTGCCAGCAGTTATACAGGGTACAACGAG. Translated: CASSYTGYNE. The CDR3, in full, reads CASSYTGYNEQYF.

In regard to this clone: The CDR3 goes on 3 residues after the read ends, and that part is filled in from the germline J gene. The chain uses TRBV2 and TRBJ1-1; 9 bases map to TRBD1. Germline loops: CDR1 SNHLY, CDR2 FYNNEI. The V and J ends lost 8 bases and 2 bases, in that order; junction bases with no gene match: 15. The CDR3 totals 17 residues. The covered CDR3 bases are TGTGCCAGCGCGTATCACAGGGGGCTCGGCGGTAACACTGAA. Amino acid sequence: CASAYHRGLGGNTE. The entire CDR3 protein is CASAYHRGLGGNTEAFF.

To note about this clone: Read sequence stops 3 residues before the CDR3 end, and the germline J gene provides the missing end. This rearrangement joins TRBV10-2 to TRBJ1-2; D might be TRBD1 (5 bases). Germline assignment: CDR1 WSHSY and CDR2 SAAADI. Trimming cost V 8 bases and J 3 bases, with 13 bases left between them. CDR3 length: 13 amino acids. Incomplete CDR3 DNA: TGCGCCAGCGGACACGCGACAGACTATGGC. Encoded protein: CASGHATDYG. The complete CDR3 sequence is CASGHATDYGYTF.

In regard to this clone: The read comes to an end 3 residues before the CDR3 does, leaving the germline J gene to fill in the end. The chain has TRBV7-6 and TRBJ2-3, with TRBD1 as a possible D gene (6 bases). CDR1 is SGHVS and CDR2 is FNYEAQ in the germline V gene. The CDR3 runs 14 residues. V shed 1 base and J shed 1 base, with 6 bases lying between them. The CDR3 reads CASSLGQGTDTQYF. The sequenced part of the CDR3 DNA is TGTGCCAGCAGCTTAGGACAGGGCACAGATACG.

A remark on this clone: With the read ending 3 residues before the CDR3 end, the germline J gene is used to fill in that end. The chain joins TRBV7-9 to TRBJ2-1, with D maybe TRBD2 (5 bases). The CDR3 consists of 12 residues. The germline V and J ends were trimmed by 6 bases and 6 bases, with 9 bases remaining between them. The germline gives CDR1 SEHNR, CDR2 FQNEAQ (reference sequence). Partial CDR3 DNA: TGTGCCAGCAGGGCGGGCGGCAATGAG. Translating it yields CASRAGGNE. The complete CDR3 reads CASRAGGNEQFF.

With respect to this clone: The CDR3 end is not reached by the read, which stops 3 residues before it; the germline J gene fills it in. The chain has TRBV10-2 and TRBJ2-7, with a possible D match to TRBD1 (5 bases). V was clipped by 7 bases and J by 3 bases, with 13 bases between them. Germline lookup yields CDR1 WSHSY and CDR2 SAAADI. The CDR3 totals 13 residues. CDR3: CASIDGQHYEQYF. CDR3 bases read: TGCGCCAGCATTGACGGACAACACTACGAG.

In regard to this clone: The CDR3 extends 3 residues past the end of the read, so its final part is completed from the germline J gene. V gene TRBV5-6 combines with J gene TRBJ1-6, with a weak D call TRBD1 (5 bases). In germline, CDR1 is SGHDT, CDR2 YYEEEE. The CDR3 is 14 residues long. The V end lost 4 bases, the J end lost 8 bases, and 13 bases lay between the germline ends. The CDR3 sequence: CASSPGGLDSPLHF. The CDR3 bases that were read are TGTGCCAGCAGCCCGGGGGGGTTGGATTCACCC.

About this clone: The read stops 3 residues short of the end of the CDR3; the missing end is completed from the germline J gene. The chain carries TRBV19 and TRBJ1-5; TRBD1 matches 12 bases. The CDR3 has 20 amino acids. Germline loops: CDR1 LNHDA, CDR2 SQIVND (reference sequence). Unmatched junction bases numbered 13, after V lost 4 bases and J lost 0 bases. The covered CDR3 bases are TGTGCCAGTAGTACGCCAACCGGGACAGGGGGCGCGGTTAGCAATCAGCCC. It encodes CASSTPTGTGGAVSNQP. The whole CDR3 reads CASSTPTGTGGAVSNQPQHF.